Each of the 14 T cell receptor beta chains below was sequenced from the same sample in a study of blood T cells in healthy people across ages. A sample-barcoded 5' primer and a J-beta primer mix were used in a second PCR of roughly 7 to 11 cycles. MiXCR, applied by TCRdb to the 5' RACE reads, yields one record per CDR3 protein. This sample has roughly 1.5 million distinct CDR3 sequences, with under 55% found just once. Sequenced sample: blood. The receptors come from a woman between 18 and 29 years old in good health.

This clonotype was recorded only once. The chain recombines TRBV12-3 or TRBV12-4 with TRBJ1-2; weak D call: TRBD1 (6 bases). The CDR3 loop spans 13 amino acids. Between the trimmed V and J ends, which lost 5 bases and 8 bases, there was a span of 15 bases. The CDR3 sequence is CASSPQGSGGYTF. The DNA of the CDR3 is TGTGCCAGCAGTCCACAGGGATCGGGAGGCTACACCTTC.

This clonotype has ten or more counts. This chain links TRBV4-3 with TRBJ2-1, with D perhaps matching TRBD1 (6 bases). The CDR3 consists of 16 residues. CDR1 and CDR2 from the germline V gene are LGHNA and YSLEER. The V end was cut by 0 bases, the J end by 5 bases, with 14 bases between. The CDR3 region is CASSQEWGTRNNEQFF. CDR3 in DNA: TGCGCCAGCAGCCAAGAATGGGGGACACGCAACAATGAGCAGTTCTTC.

The chain recombines TRBV5-1 with TRBJ2-4; D tentatively fits TRBD1 or TRBD2 (5 bases each). CDR3 length: 15 amino acids. Trimming took 0 bases from V and 5 from J, leaving 12 bases between them. Germline lookup yields CDR1 SGHRS and CDR2 YFSETQ. The CDR3 protein is CASSLEGRAENIQYF. The CDR3 coding sequence is TGCGCCAGCAGCTTGGAGGGACGGGCCGAAAACATTCAGTACTTC.

This rearrangement joins TRBV9 to TRBJ2-1; TRBD2 aligns across 10 bases. Germline V gene lookup returns CDR1 SGDLS and CDR2 YYNGEE. The CDR3 covers 15 residues. V lost 10 bases and J lost 8; bases outside the gene matches: 15. CDR3 loop: CAGNREASGSHEQFF. The CDR3 DNA is TGTGCCGGCAATAGGGAGGCTAGCGGGAGCCATGAGCAGTTCTTC. The full variable domain, completed using reference TRBV9 and TRBJ2-1, is DSGVTQTPKHLITATGQRVTLRCSPRSGDLSVYWYQQSLDQGLQFLIQYYNGEERAKGNILERFSAQQFPDLHSELNLSSLELGDSALYFCAGNREASGSHEQFFGPGTRLTVL.

CDR3 protein: CASSLGDRPLNGYTF. CDR3 DNA sequence: TGTGCCAGCAGCTTGGGGGATCGCCCTCTAAATGGCTACACCTTC. This sequence joins TRBV5-6 and TRBJ1-2, with D unresolved. The CDR3 is 15 residues long. With 0 bases removed from V and 6 bases from J, the gap between germline ends came to 15 bases. Per germline, CDR1 SGHDT and CDR2 YYEEEE.

Note on this clonotype: One junction end disagrees with the germline gene, perhaps due to a read error. The genes are TRBV29-1 and TRBJ2-7; D remains unclear. The end of the DNA aligns better with TRBJ2-5, so the J call may be wrong. The CDR3 length is 14 residues. Germline V gives CDR1 SQVTM, CDR2 ANQGSEA. The CDR3 spells CSIEGRPRRETQYF. CDR3 coding DNA: TGCAGCATTGAAGGGCGACCCAGAAGAGAGACCCAGTACTTC.

As DNA, the CDR3 is TGTGCCAGCAGCGGGCTAGCGGGAGGGCGAAATGAGCAGTACTTC. It yields the protein CASSGLAGGRNEQYF. The V and J genes are TRBV7-2 and TRBJ2-1, with TRBD2 matching over 12 bases. The J call is doubtful: the DNA matches TRBJ2-7 better. Germline loops: CDR1 SGHTA, CDR2 FQGNSA. The CDR3 covers 15 residues.

The genes are TRBV15 and TRBJ2-7, with TRBD1 as a possible D gene (5 bases). CDR3 size: 15 residues. Germline V lookup: CDR1 LNHNV, CDR2 YYDKDF (reference sequence). Trimming took 5 bases from V and 5 from J, leaving 19 bases between them. CDR3 loop: CATSGRTTQSHEQYF. In nucleotides, the CDR3 is TGTGCCACCAGCGGCAGGACAACCCAGTCCCACGAGCAGTACTTC.

This clonotype showed up just a few times. The chain employs TRBV27 and TRBJ2-7; TRBD1 matches 8 bases. V shed 6 bases and J 6 bases; nucleotides not matched to a gene: 7. The CDR3 is 13 amino acids. Germline V gene data show CDR1 as MNHEY and CDR2 as SMNVEV (reference sequence). Written as DNA, the CDR3 is TGTGCCAGCAGATACCAGGGGGCGAGCGAGCAGTACTTC. Amino acid sequence: CASRYQGASEQYF.

This clonotype was seen a handful of times. This chain links TRBV7-9 with TRBJ2-3, with D possibly called TRBD1 or TRBD2 (5 bases each). Germline V gives CDR1 SEHNR, CDR2 FQNEAQ (reference sequence). This CDR3 has 15 residues. Trimming cost V 5 bases and J 3 bases, with 15 bases left between them. CDR3 nucleotide sequence: TGTGCCAGCAGCCTCGCAGGCAGGGAGACAGATACGCAGTATTTT. Translation: CASSLAGRETDTQYF.

The chain recombines TRBV13 with TRBJ2-1; 9 nucleotides agree with TRBD2. The V gene's germline CDR1 is PRHDT and CDR2 FYEKMQ (reference sequence). This CDR3 is 15 amino acids long. Unmatched junction bases numbered 10, after V lost 5 bases and J lost 8 bases. This CDR3 reads CASSTSGGGDDEQFF. CDR3 coding DNA: TGTGCCAGCAGCACCTCTGGCGGGGGGGACGATGAGCAGTTCTTC.

The count of this clonotype is one. CDR3 in amino acids: CSARVESVDTQYF. The DNA for the CDR3 is TGCAGTGCTAGAGTGGAGTCAGTTGATACGCAGTATTTT. The chain employs TRBV20-1 and TRBJ2-3, with D unresolved. Germline loops: CDR1 DFQATT, CDR2 SNEGSKA (reference sequence). Trimming left V 1 base short and J 6 bases short, with 11 bases between. The CDR3 sequence is 13 residues long.

This rearrangement joins TRBV6-2 or TRBV6-3 to TRBJ2-4, with 8 positions matching TRBD1. Trimming cost V 6 bases and J 6 bases; bases outside gene matches: 7. This CDR3 has 14 residues. Germline CDR1 reads MNHEY; CDR2 reads SVGEGT. The CDR3 sequence is CASSRTGQGNIQYF. In nucleotides, the CDR3 is TGTGCCAGCAGCCGCACCGGACAGGGAAACATTCAGTACTTC.

The rearrangement joins TRBV20-1 to TRBJ1-2; possible D gene TRBD1, 5 bases. V gave up 0 bases and J gave up 4 bases, with 9 bases separating them. This CDR3 contains 13 residues. Germline CDR1 and CDR2: DFQATT and SNEGSKA (reference sequence). This CDR3 reads CSAREGAFYGYTF. CDR3 DNA: TGCAGTGCTAGAGAAGGGGCGTTCTATGGCTACACCTTC.